The T cell receptor beta chain described here comes from a study of blood T cells in healthy people across ages. General study results and limits: A strong correlation was seen between TCR beta diversity and naive T cell percentage. Per million T cells, the diversity of TCR beta decreased roughly linearly as age advanced.

A sample-barcoded 5' primer and a J-beta primer mix were used in a second PCR of roughly 7 to 11 cycles. TCRdb re-called the 5' RACE reads with MiXCR, one entry per CDR3 protein. The table records approximately 900,000 distinct CDR3 sequences, under 50% of them present only once. The CDR3 contains 16 residues. The germline gives CDR1 KGHSH, CDR2 LQKENI. The V end was cut by 4 bases, the J end by 0 bases, with 15 bases between. Turning to this clonotype: The target antigen is unknown.

The V call is TRBV18, the J call TRBJ1-1; D is undetermined. The source is a man aged 25 to 40 in good health. Sequenced: blood. In nucleotides, the CDR3 is TGTGCCAGCTCACTCTTTGGCAGACCTATGAACACTGAAGCTTTCTTT. Encoded protein: CASSLFGRPMNTEAFF.